Below, 18 T cell receptor beta chains from the same sample are listed, as sequenced in a study of OX40 agonist ivuxolimab in advanced cancers. Measured with immunoSEQ multiplex PCR; TCRdb has only the in-frame clones, and not every one. This repertoire shows about 84,000 clones, 84% found once; its top ten account for about 2.5%. The specimen was CD4+ or CD8+ T cells sorted from blood, collected in a trial of the OX40 agonist ivuxolimab. The receptors stem from an adult with an advanced solid tumor such as melanoma, head and neck, liver or kidney cancer.

J is TRBJ2-1 and V is TRBV4-2; D is uncertain. There are 13 residues in the CDR3. Per germline, CDR1 LGHNA and CDR2 YNFKEQ. V was shortened by 0 bases and J by 8 bases, with 8 bases between the two germline ends. The CDR3 sequence is CASSQDKGYEQFF. CDR3 in DNA: TGTGCCAGCAGCCAAGATAAAGGCTATGAGCAGTTCTTC.

This clone was recorded once. The chain employs TRBV7-2 and TRBJ2-5, with D hard to call. V lost 2 bases to trimming and J lost 4 bases, with 8 bases between them. This CDR3 comprises 13 residues. Germline V gene sequence: CDR1 SGHTA, CDR2 FQGNSA. CDR3 bases: TGTGCCAGCAGCTTATTACCCGTAGAGACCCAGTACTTC. This gives the protein CASSLLPVETQYF.

The chain carries TRBV2 and TRBJ1-5, with D possibly TRBD1 on 6 matching bases. Trimming cost V 8 bases and J 7 bases, with 15 bases left between them. Germline CDR1 and CDR2: SNHLY and FYNNEI. The CDR3 has 13 amino acids. CDR3 DNA sequence: TGTGCCAGCGAACAGGGTTTGAAACAGCCCCAGCATTTT. This gives the protein CASEQGLKQPQHF.

This chain joins TRBV7-2 and TRBJ1-5; D is uncertain. V was cut by 10 bases and J by 1 base, with 14 bases left in between. The CDR3 runs 14 residues. Looked up from germline, CDR1 is SGHTA and CDR2 is FQGNSA. This chain's CDR3 is CATSPGFSNQPQHF. The CDR3 DNA follows: TGTGCCACCTCGCCGGGTTTCAGCAATCAGCCCCAGCATTTT.

CDR3 residues: CASSLGGGQGQETQYF. DNA of the CDR3: TGTGCCAGCAGCTTAGGGGGAGGACAGGGCCAAGAGACCCAGTACTTC. This rearrangement joins TRBV7-9 to TRBJ2-5; 8 positions match TRBD1. Germline assignment: CDR1 SEHNR and CDR2 FQNEAQ (reference sequence). The CDR3 runs 16 residues. With V trimmed by 1 base and J by 1 base, 5 bases remained unmatched.

CDR3 DNA sequence: TGTGCCAGCAGCTCCACCGCGGGGGCAGCAGATACGCAGTATTTT. Protein sequence: CASSSTAGAADTQYF. The chain employs TRBV5-6 and TRBJ2-3, with D possibly being TRBD2 (7 bases). The CDR3 covers 15 residues. Germline-derived CDR1 and CDR2 are SGHDT and YYEEEE. V lost 3 bases and J 4 bases, leaving 15 bases between the germline ends.

This chain connects TRBV6-5 to TRBJ2-3, with D perhaps matching TRBD1 (7 bases). Trimming took 7 bases from V and 5 from J, leaving 13 bases between them. CDR1 is MNHEY and CDR2 is SVGAGI in the germline V gene. This CDR3 has 13 residues. The CDR3 here is CASMRQGGDTQYF. In DNA, the CDR3 is TGTGCCAGCATGAGACAGGGAGGAGATACGCAGTATTTT.

The chain couples TRBV5-4 to TRBJ2-5; 7 positions agree with TRBD1. This CDR3 region has 15 residues. Trimming took 5 bases from V and 0 from J; bases not matched to a gene: 7. Germline V gene sequence: CDR1 SGHNT, CDR2 YYREEE (reference sequence). The CDR3 bases are TGTGCCAGCAGGAGGGACAGAGCCTACCAAGAGACCCAGTACTTC. Its translation is CASRRDRAYQETQYF.

J is TRBJ2-3 and V is TRBV4-2, with D hard to call. CDR3 length: 16 amino acids. Germline V gives CDR1 LGHNA, CDR2 YNFKEQ. Trimming pared 0 bases from V and 2 bases from J, leaving 12 bases between. In nucleotides, the CDR3 is TGTGCCAGCAGCCAAGAGGGCCACTATAACACAGATACGCAGTATTTT. Translation: CASSQEGHYNTDTQYF.

The V and J genes are TRBV5-6 and TRBJ2-7; 9 bases map to TRBD1. There are 14 residues in the CDR3. Looked up from germline, CDR1 is SGHDT and CDR2 is YYEEEE. The V and J ends lost 1 base and 6 bases, in that order; junction bases with no gene match: 5. Written as DNA, the CDR3 is TGTGCCAGCAGCTTGACAGGGGGCCGAGGCGAGCAGTACTTC. Translation gives CASSLTGGRGEQYF. Variable domain in full (rest from reference TRBV5-6 and TRBJ2-7): DAGVTQSPTHLIKTRGQQVTLRCSPKSGHDTVSWYQQALGQGPQFIFQYYEEEERQRGNFPDRFSGHQFPNYSSELNVNALLLGDSALYLCASSLTGGRGEQYFGPGTRLTVT.

DNA of the CDR3: TGCGCCAGCAGCCGCAATCAGGGGGTTGGTACGCAGTATTTT. This gives the protein CASSRNQGVGTQYF. J is TRBJ2-3 and V is TRBV4-3; 7 positions match TRBD1. CDR3 length: 14 amino acids. With 4 bases clipped from V and 8 bases from J, the junction kept 9 bases outside the gene matches. Germline CDR1 and CDR2: LGHNA and YSLEER.

The chain couples TRBV7-3 to TRBJ2-5; D uncertain. Looked up from germline, CDR1 is SGHTA and CDR2 is FQGTGA. The ends were cut back, 0 bases at V and 2 bases at J, with 10 bases in the middle. CDR3 length: 15 residues. This CDR3 reads CASSLTKGQQETQYF. The CDR3 region has the DNA TGTGCCAGCAGCTTAACGAAAGGCCAGCAAGAGACCCAGTACTTC.

The rearrangement links TRBV7-6 to TRBJ2-5; tentatively, D is TRBD2 (7 bases). The V gene lost 0 bases and the J gene lost 4 bases, with 12 bases spanning the gap. The CDR3 loop spans 15 amino acids. Germline V gene data show CDR1 as SGHVS and CDR2 as FNYEAQ. CDR3 protein: CASSLARGPGETQYF. The CDR3 DNA is TGTGCCAGCAGCTTAGCGCGGGGGCCGGGAGAGACCCAGTACTTC.

V gene TRBV5-1 combines with J gene TRBJ2-7; the D gene is possibly TRBD1 (5 bases). Germline V gives CDR1 SGHRS, CDR2 YFSETQ. The CDR3 is 17 residues long. Trimming removed 0 bases at V and 1 base at J, with 17 bases between. The CDR3 bases are TGCGCCAGCAGCTTGGCCAGCAGGCAGGGCTCGTCCTACGAGCAGTACTTC. It encodes CASSLASRQGSSYEQYF.

This clone was detected once. The V and J genes are TRBV27 and TRBJ2-2; 9 bases are shared with TRBD1. The CDR3 length is 17 residues. V gave up 2 bases and J gave up 6 bases; unmatched junction bases: 10. Germline V gives CDR1 MNHEY, CDR2 SMNVEV (reference sequence). The chain's CDR3 is CASSLIHGTGLAGELFF. CDR3 coding DNA: TGTGCCAGCAGTTTAATCCACGGGACAGGGTTGGCCGGGGAGCTGTTTTTT.

V usage is TRBV12-5 and J usage is TRBJ2-1, with D uncertain. The CDR3 length is 12 residues. V dropped 2 bases and J dropped 6 bases, with 5 bases sitting between them. The V gene's germline CDR1 is LGHNT and CDR2 FRNRAP. The CDR3 region is CASGLLSNEQFF. The CDR3 region has the DNA TGTGCTAGTGGTTTGCTTAGCAATGAGCAGTTCTTC.

The CDR3 sequence is CASSVGTGGFREEKLFF. The DNA of the CDR3 is TGTGCCAGCAGCGTAGGGACAGGTGGATTCCGTGAGGAAAAACTGTTTTTT. The rearrangement uses TRBV9 and TRBJ1-4, with TRBD1 matching 7 bases. Trimming took 0 bases from V and 8 from J; bases not matched to a gene: 13. The germline CDR1 and CDR2 sequences are SGDLS and YYNGEE. The CDR3 spans 17 residues.

The rearrangement joins TRBV4-3 to TRBJ1-2, with 9 positions matching TRBD1. V trimming: 0 bases; J trimming: 7 bases; junction bases outside the gene matches: 18. Germline values: CDR1 LGHNA, CDR2 YSLEER. The CDR3 totals 19 residues. For the CDR3, the DNA is TGCGCCAGCAGCCAAGATGCGGGACAGGGAGTCGGCACTATCGGTGGCTACACCTTC. It specifies CASSQDAGQGVGTIGGYTF.